The 31 T cell receptor beta chains reported below all come from one sample, sequenced in a study of T-cell memory formation after mild COVID-19. From the 5' RACE reads, TCRdb called clonotypes with MiXCR, one entry per CDR3 protein. The table includes approximately 290,000 distinct CDR3 sequences, roughly a fifth detected once. Specimen: PBMCs or a T cell subset sorted from them (not recorded which). These TCRs come from a man aged 18 to 29 who had mild COVID-19 (a few samples of this study predate the infection). Cell type and time point are not known.

The V and J genes are TRBV7-2 and TRBJ2-3, with TRBD2 matching 8 bases. Trimming at V came to 3 bases and at J to 4 bases, leaving 9 bases not matched to a gene. CDR1 is SGHTA, CDR2 FQGNSA, per germline. The CDR3 totals 16 residues. The chain's CDR3 is CASSLRVGGVADTQYF. The CDR3, as DNA: TGTGCCAGCAGCTTGAGAGTCGGGGGGGTCGCAGATACGCAGTATTTT.

This chain uses TRBV5-1 with TRBJ2-3, with no clear D. The CDR3 consists of 14 residues. CDR1 SGHRS and CDR2 YFSETQ come from the germline V gene. V was cut by 3 bases and J by 0 bases, with 8 bases left in between. CDR3: CASSSTVSTDTQYF. The CDR3 DNA sequence: TGCGCCAGCAGCTCTACCGTGAGCACAGATACGCAGTATTTT.

In this sample, this clonotype turned up a few times. V gene TRBV6-5 combines with J gene TRBJ2-3; 9 bases align to TRBD1. The CDR3 has 17 residues. J lost 3 bases, V lost 0 bases, and 7 bases had no gene match. From germline, CDR1 is MNHEY and CDR2 SVGAGI. The CDR3 DNA follows: TGTGCCAGCAGTTACTCGAGTGGGACAGGGCTAACAGATACGCAGTATTTT. This encodes CASSYSSGTGLTDTQYF.

This clonotype was observed at least ten times. The rearrangement links TRBV25-1 to TRBJ2-7; 12 nucleotides match TRBD2. From germline, CDR1 is MGHDK and CDR2 SYGVNS. J was trimmed by 6 bases and V by 2 bases; bases with no gene match: 8. The CDR3 length is 16 residues. The CDR3 bases are TGTGCCAGCAGTGAAGGGGCTAGCGGGGGGGACGGCGAGCAGTACTTC. Translated: CASSEGASGGDGEQYF.

The chain links TRBV7-2 to TRBJ2-2; TRBD1 matches 7 bases. In germline, CDR1 is SGHTA, CDR2 FQGNSA. Trimming took 8 bases from V and 6 from J; bases not matched to a gene: 6. The CDR3 consists of 13 residues. The CDR3, as DNA: TGTGCCAGCCGCCATGGGACAGCCGGGGAGCTGTTTTTT. Encoded protein: CASRHGTAGELFF.

This clonotype was observed a handful of times. The chain has TRBV5-1 and TRBJ2-2, with D perhaps TRBD2 (5 bases). CDR1 is SGHRS and CDR2 is YFSETQ in the germline V gene. The V gene lost 3 bases and the J gene lost 7 bases, with 13 bases spanning the gap. This CDR3 contains 14 residues. The DNA of the CDR3 is TGCGCCAGCAGCTCCTGGTCGGGAAACGGGGAGCTGTTTTTT. It specifies CASSSWSGNGELFF.

The sample holds a few counts of this clonotype. The chain combines TRBV9 with TRBJ2-5; TRBD2 matches 10 bases. The junction had 6 bases not matched to a gene; V was cut back by 2 bases and J by 5 bases. Germline CDR1 is SGDLS and CDR2 is YYNGEE. This CDR3 has 15 residues. Here the CDR3 reads CASSVGTSAWETQYF. CDR3 bases: TGTGCCAGCAGCGTCGGGACTAGCGCTTGGGAGACCCAGTACTTC. Full variable domain (outside the CDR3, taken from reference TRBV9 and TRBJ2-5): DSGVTQTPKHLITATGQRVTLRCSPRSGDLSVYWYQQSLDQGLQFLIQYYNGEERAKGNILERFSAQQFPDLHSELNLSSLELGDSALYFCASSVGTSAWETQYFGPGTRLLVL.

This clonotype was seen a few times. This chain links TRBV13 with TRBJ2-5, with 11 bases matching TRBD1. Germline CDR1 is PRHDT and CDR2 is FYEKMQ (reference sequence). With 4 bases clipped from V and 4 bases from J, the junction kept 5 bases outside the gene matches. The length of the CDR3 is 15 residues. The CDR3 loop reads CASSSGQGAAETQYF. In nucleotides, the CDR3 is TGTGCCAGCAGCTCTGGACAGGGGGCGGCAGAGACCCAGTACTTC.

The chain joins TRBV7-9 to TRBJ1-1; weak D call: TRBD1 (5 bases). Germline V gene data show CDR1 as SEHNR and CDR2 as FQNEAQ (reference sequence). Trimming shortened V by 6 bases and J by 2 bases, and 25 bases separated the two germline ends. The CDR3 has 18 amino acids. CDR3 loop: CASRSLWGQNKLNTEAFF. In DNA, the CDR3 is TGTGCCAGCAGATCCCTGTGGGGCCAGAATAAACTAAACACTGAAGCTTTCTTT.

This clonotype has a handful of counts. The gene calls are TRBV20-1 and TRBJ1-2; D unresolved. The V gene lost 4 bases and the J gene lost 5 bases, with 5 bases spanning the gap. The CDR3 has 10 amino acids. Germline loops: CDR1 DFQATT, CDR2 SNEGSKA (reference sequence). This CDR3 reads CSATYYGYTF. Here the CDR3 DNA reads TGCAGTGCTACCTATTATGGCTACACCTTC.

The chain couples TRBV9 to TRBJ2-3, with 10 bases aligning to TRBD2. The CDR3 totals 17 residues. V shed 3 bases and J 2 bases; nucleotides not matched to a gene: 9. CDR1 SGDLS and CDR2 YYNGEE come from the germline V gene. The CDR3: CASSAGVGLAFTDTQYF. CDR3 bases: TGTGCCAGCAGCGCCGGCGTGGGACTAGCGTTCACAGATACGCAGTATTTT.

The J gene is TRBJ2-7, the V gene TRBV12-3 or TRBV12-4; 10 bases agree with TRBD1. This CDR3 region has 15 residues. The trim removed 4 bases at V and 5 bases at J, leaving 8 bases unmatched. The CDR3 DNA reads TGTGCCAGCAGTTCCGGGACAGGGGTATTCGACGAGCAGTACGTC. It specifies CASSSGTGVFDEQYV.

The rearrangement uses TRBV7-9 and TRBJ1-6; TRBD1 might be the D (5 bases). In germline, CDR1 is SEHNR, CDR2 FQNEAQ (reference sequence). CDR3 length: 16 amino acids. V was shortened by 4 bases and J by 10 bases, with 20 bases between the two germline ends. The CDR3 DNA follows: TGTGCCAGCAGCTCCCGACTGCAGGGTGAATCGTCACCCCTCCACTTT. It is translated as CASSSRLQGESSPLHF.

CDR3 in DNA: TGTGCCAGCAGTGCCCGGGACCCTCAAGAGACCCAGTACTTC. Its protein product is CASSARDPQETQYF. The V call is TRBV6-1, the J call TRBJ2-5; D may correspond to TRBD1 or TRBD2 (5 bases each). The CDR3 has 14 residues. The germline V and J ends were trimmed by 4 bases and 2 bases, with 11 bases remaining between them. Germline V gene lookup returns CDR1 MNHNS and CDR2 SASEGT.

The chain combines TRBV6-2 or TRBV6-3 with TRBJ1-1; D may be TRBD1 (6 bases). This CDR3 has 13 amino acids. CDR1 MNHEY and CDR2 SVGEGT come from the germline V gene. Trimming stripped 4 bases from V and 6 bases from J, with 12 bases between. Here the CDR3 DNA reads TGTGCCAGCAGTTCCCCGGACAGATCTGAAGCTTTCTTT. Translated: CASSSPDRSEAFF.

The rearrangement joins TRBV4-2 to TRBJ2-3; tentative D call: TRBD2 (6 bases). Trimming took 2 bases from V and 3 from J, leaving 12 bases between them. Germline V gene sequence: CDR1 LGHNA, CDR2 YNFKEQ. There are 15 residues in the CDR3. The CDR3 loop reads CASSQTGGMTDTQYF. CDR3 bases: TGTGCCAGCAGCCAAACCGGGGGAATGACAGATACGCAGTATTTT.

A few counts support this clonotype. J is TRBJ1-4 and V is TRBV20-1, with D hard to call. Germline V gives CDR1 DFQATT, CDR2 SNEGSKA (reference sequence). Trimming shortened V by 1 base and J by 8 bases, and 17 bases separated the two germline ends. This CDR3 is 15 amino acids long. In nucleotides, the CDR3 is TGCAGTGCTAGAGCAACCTTTGCCAGATACGAAAAACTGTTTTTT. Encoded protein: CSARATFARYEKLFF.

The chain uses TRBV20-1 and TRBJ2-1; weak D call: TRBD2 (5 bases). Germline V lookup: CDR1 DFQATT, CDR2 SNEGSKA (reference sequence). There are 12 residues in the CDR3. Trimming took 4 bases from V and 10 from J, leaving 14 bases between them. The CDR3 DNA reads as TGCAGTGCTACCAGCGGTGGGAGCGAGCAGTTCTTC. Its protein is CSATSGGSEQFF.

This clonotype was found a few times. CDR3 sequence (DNA): TGCGCCAGCAGCGGCGGACAGGGAGACTATGGCTACACCTTC. Its protein is CASSGGQGDYGYTF. This chain connects TRBV5-1 to TRBJ1-2; 8 bases map to TRBD1. Trimming cost V 4 bases and J 3 bases; bases outside gene matches: 5. CDR1 and CDR2 (germline): SGHRS, YFSETQ. This CDR3 contains 14 residues.

The CDR3 region is CASKYREHHEQYF. CDR3 DNA sequence: TGTGCCAGCAAATACCGGGAGCATCACGAGCAGTACTTC. This chain joins TRBV6-5 and TRBJ2-7, with D maybe TRBD2 (6 bases). Trimming took 7 bases from V and 5 from J, leaving 15 bases between them. This CDR3 spans 13 amino acids. CDR1 is MNHEY, CDR2 SVGAGI, per germline.

The table lists this clonotype with a few counts. This chain links TRBV7-2 with TRBJ2-1; 7 nucleotides match TRBD1. The CDR3 runs 12 residues. The germline V gene has CDR1 SGHTA and CDR2 FQGNSA. The junction had 3 bases not matched to a gene; V was cut back by 0 bases and J by 13 bases. The chain's CDR3 is CASSLAGTEQFF. CDR3 DNA: TGTGCCAGCAGCTTAGCCGGGACAGAACAGTTCTTC.

This clonotype was seen a handful of times. The CDR3 loop is CASSLVLGTEAFF. The CDR3 DNA reads TGTGCCAGCAGCTTAGTACTGGGGACTGAAGCTTTCTTT. This sequence joins TRBV7-2 and TRBJ1-1; D remains unclear. With 1 base removed from V and 5 bases from J, the gap between germline ends came to 8 bases. Germline values: CDR1 SGHTA, CDR2 FQGNSA. The length of the CDR3 is 13 residues. Complete variable domain (other parts from reference TRBV7-2 and TRBJ1-1): GAGVSQSPSNKVTEKGKDVELRCDPISGHTALYWYRQSLGQGLEFLIYFQGNSAPDKSGLPSDRFSAERTGGSVSTLTIQRTQQEDSAVYLCASSLVLGTEAFFGQGTRLTVV.

This clonotype was picked up a small number of times. V usage is TRBV20-1 and J usage is TRBJ2-1; 12 bases are a match to TRBD1. The CDR3 covers 15 residues. Germline-derived CDR1 and CDR2 are DFQATT and SNEGSKA (reference sequence). The trim removed 6 bases at V and 8 bases at J, leaving 11 bases unmatched. The CDR3 DNA sequence: TGCAGTGCGTTACCGGGACAGGGGGCCAGGGATGAGCAGTTCTTC. It codes for CSALPGQGARDEQFF.

V gene TRBV3-1 combines with J gene TRBJ2-1; 11 nucleotides match TRBD2. From germline, CDR1 is LGHDT and CDR2 YNNKEL (reference sequence). The CDR3 consists of 15 residues. V lost 1 base, J lost 10 bases, and 6 bases stayed unmatched. For the CDR3, the DNA is TGTGCCAGCAGCCAAGTTAGCGGGGGGGCTCTGGAGCAGTTCTTC. The encoded protein is CASSQVSGGALEQFF.

This clonotype was seen only a few times. V usage is TRBV7-3 and J usage is TRBJ2-6, with D possibly TRBD1 on 5 matching bases. Trimming left V 4 bases short and J 2 bases short, with 9 bases between. From germline, CDR1 is SGHTA and CDR2 FQGTGA. The CDR3 has 15 amino acids. This CDR3 reads CASSSGHAGANVLTF. CDR3 DNA: TGTGCCAGCAGCTCTGGACATGCTGGGGCCAACGTCCTGACTTTC. Drawing the rest from reference TRBV7-3 and TRBJ2-6, the complete variable domain is GAGVSQTPSNKVTEKGKYVELRCDPISGHTALYWYRQSLGQGPEFLIYFQGTGAADDSGLPNDRFFAVRPEGSVSTLKIQRTERGDSAVYLCASSSGHAGANVLTFGAGSRLTVL.

V usage is TRBV12-3 or TRBV12-4 and J usage is TRBJ2-7; D is perhaps TRBD1 or TRBD2 (5 bases each). Trimming removed 6 bases at V and 6 bases at J, with 18 bases between. This CDR3 region has 14 residues. For the CDR3, the DNA is TGTGCCAGCAGCCCCCGGACCGGGGCCGCCGAGCAGTACTTC. This encodes CASSPRTGAAEQYF.

This chain connects TRBV28 to TRBJ1-1; 9 bases map to TRBD1. Losses at the gene ends were 10 bases for V and 1 base for J; bases not matched to a gene: 10. Germline CDR1 is MDHEN and CDR2 is SYDVKM. This CDR3 contains 15 residues. The CDR3 sequence is CATNPGTGKNTEAFF. The CDR3 DNA sequence: TGTGCCACCAACCCTGGGACAGGGAAGAACACTGAAGCTTTCTTT.

This clonotype came up a few times. V and J are TRBV7-2 and TRBJ2-1; 8 nucleotides align to TRBD2. V trimming: 3 bases; J trimming: 9 bases; junction bases outside the gene matches: 13. CDR1 is SGHTA and CDR2 is FQGNSA in the germline V gene. This CDR3 contains 16 residues. The CDR3 nucleotides are TGTGCCAGCAGCTTGGCTCTGGGCGGGGGGCGGCGTGAGCAGTTCTTC. Protein sequence: CASSLALGGGRREQFF.

At least ten counts were recorded for this clonotype. The chain couples TRBV10-3 to TRBJ2-1; TRBD2 matches 10 bases. This CDR3 comprises 14 residues. Trimming took 8 bases from V and 3 from J; bases not matched to a gene: 4. In germline, CDR1 is ENHRY, CDR2 SYGVKD. CDR3 sequence: CAIGAGGYYNEQFF. The CDR3 nucleotides are TGTGCCATCGGAGCGGGGGGGTACTACAATGAGCAGTTCTTC.

The J gene is TRBJ2-3, the V gene TRBV5-1; 8 bases are shared with TRBD2. Germline loops: CDR1 SGHRS, CDR2 YFSETQ. V shed 2 bases and J 3 bases; nucleotides not matched to a gene: 11. The CDR3 has 17 residues. In DNA form, the CDR3 reads TGCGCCAGCAGCTTCATCCTGACGGGGGGGCCGACAGATACGCAGTATTTT. Translated, it gives CASSFILTGGPTDTQYF.

The chain is built from TRBV7-6 and TRBJ1-2; no clear D gene. V was trimmed by 5 bases and J by 6 bases, leaving 19 bases between them. The CDR3 contains 15 residues. The germline gives CDR1 SGHVS, CDR2 FNYEAQ. The CDR3 DNA follows: TGTGCCAGCAGCGTAACCGCGGAGGGAACCCATGGCTACACCTTC. It encodes CASSVTAEGTHGYTF.